These 11 T cell receptor beta chains were all obtained from the same sample, sequenced in a study of cytomegalovirus exposure and HLA in healthy donors. Measured with immunoSEQ multiplex PCR; TCRdb has only the in-frame clones, and not every one. The table shows more than 200,000 clones, with approximately 84% occurring only once. The sample comprised PBMCs. These receptors were collected from a man in his late teens or twenties in good health and CMV-seropositive.

The V gene is TRBV7-8, the J gene TRBJ1-1, with D maybe TRBD1 (5 bases). The germline CDR1 and CDR2 sequences are SGHVS and FQNEAQ. V lost 4 bases and J lost 1, with 16 bases in between. This CDR3 has 16 residues. CDR3 DNA sequence: TGTGCCAGCAGCTACCCCCGGGACGGAGGGAACACTGAAGCTTTCTTT. It specifies CASSYPRDGGNTEAFF.

The chain carries TRBV5-4 and TRBJ2-7, with D unresolved. Germline values: CDR1 SGHNT, CDR2 YYREEE (reference sequence). This CDR3 contains 14 residues. Deletions cut 4 bases from V and 7 bases from J, with 18 bases between. CDR3 in amino acids: CASSRQQSETEQYF. The CDR3, as DNA: TGTGCCAGCAGCCGACAACAAAGCGAAACAGAGCAGTACTTC.

This chain joins TRBV18 and TRBJ2-7; 8 bases match TRBD2. CDR3 length: 13 amino acids. Germline CDR1 is KGHSH and CDR2 is LQKENI. With V trimmed by 5 bases and J by 7 bases, 7 bases remained unmatched. The chain's CDR3 is CASSDGLAREQYF. CDR3 sequence (DNA): TGTGCCAGCTCAGATGGACTAGCTAGGGAGCAGTACTTC.

This rearrangement joins TRBV18 to TRBJ1-5; the D gene is possibly TRBD1 (6 bases). V was pared by 4 bases and J by 3 bases, with 10 bases between. Looked up from germline, CDR1 is KGHSH and CDR2 is LQKENI. This CDR3 spans 14 amino acids. CDR3 DNA sequence: TGTGCCAGCTCACAAGGACAGCTCAATCAGCCCCAGCATTTT. It encodes CASSQGQLNQPQHF.

This clone has just one count. The gene calls are TRBV5-1 and TRBJ1-2, with TRBD1 as a possible D gene (6 bases). Per the germline V gene, CDR1 is SGHRS and CDR2 is YFSETQ. The length of the CDR3 is 13 residues. V shed 4 bases and J shed 8 bases, with 15 bases lying between them. Written as DNA, the CDR3 is TGCGCCAGCAGCGAACAGGGAGATATCGGCTACACCTTC. This codes for CASSEQGDIGYTF.

This clone was observed a few times. The chain employs TRBV18 and TRBJ1-1, with 10 bases that match TRBD1. CDR3 length equals 15 residues. Germline V gene data show CDR1 as KGHSH and CDR2 as LQKENI. The trim removed 3 bases at V and 5 bases at J, leaving 6 bases unmatched. The CDR3 spells CASSPPTGGWTEAFF. The CDR3 DNA sequence: TGTGCCAGCTCACCTCCGACAGGGGGCTGGACTGAAGCTTTCTTT.

The chain couples TRBV10-3 to TRBJ1-2, with D maybe TRBD1 (5 bases). The V gene's germline CDR1 is ENHRY and CDR2 SYGVKD. V was pared by 2 bases and J by 2 bases, with 12 bases between. CDR3 size: 15 residues. In nucleotides, the CDR3 is TGTGCCATCAGTGAGCCCGAGGGGCAAAACTATGGCTACACCTTC. Encoded protein: CAISEPEGQNYGYTF.

The genes are TRBV9 and TRBJ2-3, with D maybe TRBD2 (5 bases). Germline assignment: CDR1 SGDLS and CDR2 YYNGEE. The length of the CDR3 is 14 residues. Trimming took 0 bases from V and 3 from J, leaving 8 bases between them. The CDR3 DNA follows: TGTGCCAGCAGCGTAGCCCCGGGGACAGATACGCAGTATTTT. This gives the protein CASSVAPGTDTQYF.

The chain is built from TRBV4-1 and TRBJ2-1; 8 bases are shared with TRBD2. V was pared by 0 bases and J by 12 bases, with 4 bases of the junction left unmatched. The germline V gene has CDR1 MGHRA and CDR2 YSYEKL. This CDR3 has 13 residues. CDR3 coding DNA: TGCGCCAGCAGCCAAGATGGGAGCGGGAGGCAGTTCTTC. It codes for CASSQDGSGRQFF.

The chain combines TRBV11-1 with TRBJ2-7; TRBD2 aligns across 7 bases. CDR1 SGHAT and CDR2 FQDESV come from the germline V gene (reference sequence). J gave up 5 bases and V 1 base, and 8 bases lay outside the gene matches. The CDR3 covers 15 residues. CDR3 in amino acids: CASSLVAGVYHEQYF. The CDR3 coding sequence is TGTGCCAGCAGCTTAGTTGCGGGAGTTTATCACGAGCAGTACTTC.

V usage is TRBV5-1 and J usage is TRBJ1-3; 12 nucleotides agree with TRBD1. V lost 1 base, J lost 1 base, and 6 bases stayed unmatched. The CDR3 has 18 residues. CDR1 and CDR2 (germline): SGHRS, YFSETQ. The CDR3 sequence is CASSLRGTGGVSGNTIYF. CDR3 coding DNA: TGCGCCAGCAGCTTGCGGGGGACAGGGGGCGTATCTGGAAACACCATATATTTT.